This TCR beta chain is drawn from a study of identical twins. Study-level points and caveats: Twin pairs had excess sharing that was weaker in beta out-of-frame sequences. Memory repertoires showed no such pattern, whereas abundant cord blood beta clonotypes carried fewer insertions. Within twin pairs, the out-of-frame alpha sequences they shared showed excess low generation probability.

Only a few counts were recorded for this clonotype. Its antigen is not identified. Healthy Caucasians, and only they, were the donors. The CDR3 covers 14 residues. Between the trimmed V and J ends, which lost 3 bases and 3 bases, there was a span of 11 bases. Germline lookup yields CDR1 MNHEY and CDR2 SVGAGI. TCRdb processed the 5' RACE reads anew with MiXCR; each CDR3 protein has one entry. Among roughly 1,500,000 distinct CDR3 sequences listed, 32% were seen once. The sequenced material came from cord blood. The rearrangement joins TRBV6-5 to TRBJ2-5, with TRBD1 as a possible D gene (5 bases). The clonotype originates from a newborn girl in good health. CDR3 sequence reads: CASSYRGPKETQYF. The CDR3 DNA follows: TGTGCCAGCAGTTATAGGGGTCCGAAAGAGACCCAGTACTTC.